The rows below give T cell receptor beta chains drawn from one sample of a study of OX40 agonist ivuxolimab in advanced cancers. The data were produced by immunoSEQ multiplex PCR, yet TCRdb's version contains in-frame clones alone and is incomplete. The repertoire consists of more than 50,000 clones, with about 89% occurring once and the leading ten covering 18%. The sequences come from CD4+ or CD8+ T cells sorted from blood, collected in a trial of the OX40 agonist ivuxolimab. The receptors originated from an adult with an advanced solid tumor such as melanoma, head and neck, liver or kidney cancer. Both conserved end residues are part of each CDR3. The D gene is left open where the match is weak. The size field is filled for only some rows; it gives once, few, many or a size class.

v_gene: TRBV19
j_gene: TRBJ2-7
abundance: NA
d_gene: NA
CDR3aa: CASSMQGPSYEQYF
CDR3nt: TGTGCCAGTAGTATGCAGGGACCCTCCTACGAGCAGTACTTC

v_gene: TRBV11-3
j_gene: TRBJ1-1
abundance: NA
d_gene: NA
CDR3aa: CASSTDNTEAFF
CDR3nt: TGTGCCAGCAGCACCGATAACACTGAAGCTTTCTTT

v_gene: TRBV11-2
j_gene: TRBJ2-1
abundance: NA
d_gene: TRBD2
CDR3aa: CASSFDSGGASNEQFF
CDR3nt: TGTGCCAGCAGCTTTGACAGCGGGGGGGCTAGCAATGAGCAGTTCTTC

v_gene: TRBV7-8
j_gene: TRBJ2-1
abundance: NA
d_gene: NA
CDR3aa: CASSLASAGVNEQFF
CDR3nt: TGTGCCAGCAGCTTGGCTAGCGCTGGAGTGAATGAGCAGTTCTTC

v_gene: TRBV7-9
j_gene: TRBJ2-7
abundance: NA
d_gene: NA
CDR3aa: CASSFAGRNYEQYF
CDR3nt: TGTGCCAGCAGCTTCGCGGGACGGAACTACGAGCAGTACTTC

v_gene: TRBV15
j_gene: TRBJ1-6
abundance: NA
d_gene: TRBD1
CDR3aa: CATSRDRTGGNSPLHF
CDR3nt: TGTGCCACCAGCAGAGATCGGACAGGGGGTAATTCACCCCTCCACTTT

v_gene: TRBV19
j_gene: TRBJ1-1
abundance: NA
d_gene: NA
CDR3aa: CASSISVNTEAFF
CDR3nt: TGTGCCAGTAGTATATCCGTGAACACTGAAGCTTTCTTT

v_gene: TRBV5-4
j_gene: TRBJ2-3
abundance: NA
d_gene: TRBD1
CDR3aa: CASSRRSRGTDTQYF
CDR3nt: TGTGCCAGCAGCCGAAGATCCAGGGGGACAGATACGCAGTATTTT

v_gene: TRBV5-6
j_gene: TRBJ2-7
abundance: NA
d_gene: NA
CDR3aa: CASSFKEISYEQYF
CDR3nt: TGTGCCAGCAGCTTTAAAGAAATCTCCTACGAGCAGTACTTC

v_gene: TRBV4-2
j_gene: TRBJ1-5
abundance: NA
d_gene: NA
CDR3aa: CASSQDGDLNQPQHF
CDR3nt: TGTGCCAGCAGCCAAGATGGGGATCTAAATCAGCCCCAGCATTTT

v_gene: TRBV18
j_gene: TRBJ2-7
abundance: NA
d_gene: NA
CDR3aa: CASSPLTEYEQYF
CDR3nt: TGTGCCAGCTCACCCTTAACAGAATACGAGCAGTACTTC

v_gene: TRBV6-1
j_gene: TRBJ1-1
abundance: NA
d_gene: NA
CDR3aa: CASSESFGRKTEAFF
CDR3nt: TGTGCCAGCAGTGAATCTTTCGGGAGAAAGACTGAAGCTTTCTTT

v_gene: TRBV2
j_gene: TRBJ2-7
abundance: few
d_gene: NA
CDR3aa: CASSEALQVSYEQYF
CDR3nt: TGTGCCAGCAGTGAAGCGCTTCAGGTCTCCTACGAGCAGTACTTC

v_gene: TRBV25-1
j_gene: TRBJ1-2
abundance: NA
d_gene: NA
CDR3aa: CASRTPVYGYTF
CDR3nt: TGTGCCAGCAGAACCCCAGTCTATGGCTACACCTTC

v_gene: TRBV7-6
j_gene: TRBJ2-7
abundance: NA
d_gene: TRBD1
CDR3aa: CASSLEGTGGYEQYF
CDR3nt: TGTGCCAGCAGCTTAGAGGGGACAGGGGGCTACGAGCAGTACTTC

v_gene: TRBV19
j_gene: TRBJ2-2
abundance: NA
d_gene: NA
CDR3aa: CASSPLAGNTGELFF
CDR3nt: TGTGCCAGTAGTCCTCTGGCGGGAAACACCGGGGAGCTGTTTTTT

v_gene: TRBV7-9
j_gene: TRBJ2-7
abundance: NA
d_gene: NA
CDR3aa: CASSLRDRDTYEQYF
CDR3nt: TGTGCCAGCAGCTTAAGGGACCGGGACACCTACGAGCAGTACTTC

v_gene: TRBV5-5
j_gene: TRBJ1-1
abundance: NA
d_gene: TRBD1
CDR3aa: CASSLGGGTGLTEAFF
CDR3nt: TGTGCCAGCAGCTTGGGTGGGGGGACAGGGCTTACTGAAGCTTTCTTT

v_gene: TRBV5-1
j_gene: TRBJ2-1
abundance: NA
d_gene: NA
CDR3aa: CASSLASRHEQFF
CDR3nt: TGCGCCAGCAGCTTGGCGTCGCGACATGAGCAGTTCTTC

v_gene: TRBV4-1
j_gene: TRBJ1-6
abundance: NA
d_gene: NA
CDR3aa: CASSQEEPAGPIGSPLHF
CDR3nt: TGCGCCAGCAGCCAAGAGGAACCCGCCGGCCCGATTGGTTCACCCCTCCACTTT

v_gene: TRBV10-3
j_gene: TRBJ2-2
abundance: NA
d_gene: TRBD2
CDR3aa: CAISEGEGWIGELFF
CDR3nt: TGTGCCATCAGTGAAGGGGAGGGTTGGATCGGGGAGCTGTTTTTT

v_gene: TRBV5-1
j_gene: TRBJ2-1
abundance: NA
d_gene: NA
CDR3aa: CASSATDYNEQFF
CDR3nt: TGCGCCAGCAGCGCGACAGATTACAATGAGCAGTTCTTC